Ten or more counts support the clone carrying this T cell receptor beta chain. From 15-18 subjects, over 160 million TCR-beta sequences were obtained in each sequencing run. TCRdb ran MiXCR on the 5' RACE reads and lists one entry per CDR3 protein. The table records over 25,000 distinct CDR3 sequences, about a sixth of them present only once. Germline loops: CDR1 SGHRS, CDR2 YFSETQ. Unmatched junction bases numbered 11, after V lost 2 bases and J lost 5 bases. The CDR3 runs to 16 residues. The time point is: technical triplicate 3. CD4+ or CD8+ T cells, 950,000 to 1,000,000 per library, were used for sorted libraries. This record belongs to a study of neurological immune-mediated disorders.

The sample consisted of CD4+ T cells from blood. The chain couples TRBV5-1 to TRBJ1-1; 8 positions match TRBD1. The sequence came from a female donor with HTLV-1-associated myelopathy (HAM/TSP). CDR3 protein: CASSFALDRGETEAFF. Written as DNA, the CDR3 is TGCGCCAGCAGCTTCGCCCTCGACAGGGGTGAGACTGAAGCTTTCTTT.